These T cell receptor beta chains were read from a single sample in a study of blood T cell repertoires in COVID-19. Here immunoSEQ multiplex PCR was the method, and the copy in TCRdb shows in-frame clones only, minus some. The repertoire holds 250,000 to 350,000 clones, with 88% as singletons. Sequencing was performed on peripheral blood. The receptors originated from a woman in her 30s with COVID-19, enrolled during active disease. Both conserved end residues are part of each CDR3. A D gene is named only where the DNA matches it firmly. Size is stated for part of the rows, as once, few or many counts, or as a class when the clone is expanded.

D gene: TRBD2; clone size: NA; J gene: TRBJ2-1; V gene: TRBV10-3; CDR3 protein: CAISESSGRTEQFF; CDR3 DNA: TGTGCCATCAGTGAGTCTAGCGGGAGGACTGAGCAGTTCTTC
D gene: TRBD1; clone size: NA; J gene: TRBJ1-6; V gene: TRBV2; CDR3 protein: CASSLDRAGNSPLHF; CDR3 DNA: TGTGCCAGCAGCCTGGACAGGGCCGGGAATTCACCCCTCCACTTT
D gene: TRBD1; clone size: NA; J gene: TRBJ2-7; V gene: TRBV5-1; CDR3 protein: CASSSGTGRYEQYF; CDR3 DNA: TGCGCCAGCAGCTCTGGGACAGGGCGTTACGAGCAGTACTTC
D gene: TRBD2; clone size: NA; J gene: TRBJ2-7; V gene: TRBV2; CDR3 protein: CASNPSGIPYEQYF; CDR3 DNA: TGTGCCAGCAACCCTAGCGGGATACCCTACGAGCAGTACTTC
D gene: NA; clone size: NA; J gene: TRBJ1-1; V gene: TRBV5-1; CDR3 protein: CASSLGWLTEAFF; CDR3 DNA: TGCGCCAGCAGCTTGGGCTGGCTCACTGAAGCTTTCTTT
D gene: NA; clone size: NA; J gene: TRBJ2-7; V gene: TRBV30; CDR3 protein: CAWSPGVDYEQYF; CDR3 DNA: TGTGCCTGGAGTCCCGGGGTCGACTACGAGCAGTACTTC
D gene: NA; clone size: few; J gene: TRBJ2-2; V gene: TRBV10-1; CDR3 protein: CASSGVAGNTGELFF; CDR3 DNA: TGCGCCAGCAGCGGGGTAGCAGGGAACACCGGGGAGCTGTTTTTT
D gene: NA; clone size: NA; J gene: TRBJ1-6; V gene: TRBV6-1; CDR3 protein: CASSPDSGSPLHF; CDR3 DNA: TGTGCCAGCAGCCCGGACAGTGGGTCACCCCTCCACTTT
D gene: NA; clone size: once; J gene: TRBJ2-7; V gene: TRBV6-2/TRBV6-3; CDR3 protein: CASSQMGGYEQYF; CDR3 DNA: TGTGCCAGCAGCCAGATGGGGGGCTACGAGCAGTACTTC
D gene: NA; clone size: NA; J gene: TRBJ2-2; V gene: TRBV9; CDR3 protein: CASSAGSRTGELFF; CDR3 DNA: TGTGCCAGCAGCGCCGGGTCTCGCACCGGGGAGCTGTTTTTT
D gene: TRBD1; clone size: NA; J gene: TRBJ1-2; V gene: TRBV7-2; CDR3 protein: CASSLGGQHRPNYGYTF; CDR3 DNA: TGTGCCAGCAGCTTAGGGGGACAGCACCGACCTAACTATGGCTACACCTTC
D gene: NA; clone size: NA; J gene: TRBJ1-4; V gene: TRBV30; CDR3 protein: CAWTSLSTNEKLFF; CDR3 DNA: TGTGCCTGGACTAGCCTTTCAACTAATGAAAAACTGTTTTTT
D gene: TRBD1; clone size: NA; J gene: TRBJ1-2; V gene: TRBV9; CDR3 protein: CASSAPGQGDYGYTF; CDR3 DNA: TGTGCCAGCAGCGCCCCGGGACAGGGTGACTATGGCTACACCTTC
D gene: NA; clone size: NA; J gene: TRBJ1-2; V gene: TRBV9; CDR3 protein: CASSLGGVFYGYTF; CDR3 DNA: TGTGCCAGCAGCTTAGGGGGGGTCTTCTATGGCTACACCTTC
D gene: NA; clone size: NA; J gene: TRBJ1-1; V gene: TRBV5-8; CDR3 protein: CASSLGGPGNTEAFF; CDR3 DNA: TGTGCCAGCAGCTTGGGGGGCCCAGGGAACACTGAAGCTTTCTTT
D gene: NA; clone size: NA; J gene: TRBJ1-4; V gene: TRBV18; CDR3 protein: CASSPREGTNEKLFF; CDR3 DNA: TGTGCCAGCTCCCCTAGGGAGGGGACTAATGAAAAACTGTTTTTT
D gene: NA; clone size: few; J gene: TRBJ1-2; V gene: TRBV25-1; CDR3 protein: CASTPGAGRGYTF; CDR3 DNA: TGTGCCAGCACCCCAGGGGCAGGACGAGGCTACACCTTC
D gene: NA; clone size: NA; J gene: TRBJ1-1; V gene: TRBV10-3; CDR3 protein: CAISEPRGTGSTEAFF; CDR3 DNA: TGTGCCATCAGTGAGCCACGGGGAACAGGGAGCACTGAAGCTTTCTTT
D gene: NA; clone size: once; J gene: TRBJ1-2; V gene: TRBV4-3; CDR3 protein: CASSHDVDTHGYTF; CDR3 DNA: TGCGCCAGCAGCCACGACGTGGACACTCATGGCTACACCTTC
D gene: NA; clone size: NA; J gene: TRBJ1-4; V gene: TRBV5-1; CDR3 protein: CASSPGVARSGTRNEKLFF; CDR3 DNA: TGCGCCAGCAGCCCCGGCGTCGCCCGCAGCGGGACACGGAATGAAAAACTGTTTTTT
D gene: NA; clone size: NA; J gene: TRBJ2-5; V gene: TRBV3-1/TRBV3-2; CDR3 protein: CASSQRPGAPPQYF; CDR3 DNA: TGTGCCAGCAGCCAGAGGCCGGGAGCCCCTCCCCAGTACTTC
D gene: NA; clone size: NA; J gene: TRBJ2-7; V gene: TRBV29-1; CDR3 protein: CSVDISYEQYF; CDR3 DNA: TGCAGCGTTGACATCAGTTACGAGCAGTACTTC
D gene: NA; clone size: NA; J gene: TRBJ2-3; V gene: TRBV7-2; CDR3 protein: CASSLATGRDTQYF; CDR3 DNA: TGTGCCAGCAGCTTAGCGACAGGGAGGGATACGCAGTATTTT
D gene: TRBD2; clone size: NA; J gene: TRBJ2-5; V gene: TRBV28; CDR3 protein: CASSPGTSGQETQYF; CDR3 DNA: TGTGCCAGCAGTCCCGGGACTAGCGGCCAAGAGACCCAGTACTTC
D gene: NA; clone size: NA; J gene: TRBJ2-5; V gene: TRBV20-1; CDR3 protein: CSARGGRTQYF; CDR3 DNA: TGCAGTGCTAGAGGGGGCAGGACCCAGTACTTC
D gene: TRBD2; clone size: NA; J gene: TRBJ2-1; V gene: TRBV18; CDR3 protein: CASSPGRLAGGDEQFF; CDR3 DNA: TGTGCCAGCTCACCAGGTCGACTAGCGGGAGGGGATGAGCAGTTCTTC
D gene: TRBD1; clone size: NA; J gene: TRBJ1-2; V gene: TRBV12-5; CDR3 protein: CASGLPHTGRGYGYTF; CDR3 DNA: TGTGCTAGTGGTCTCCCCCACACTGGCAGGGGGTATGGCTACACCTTC
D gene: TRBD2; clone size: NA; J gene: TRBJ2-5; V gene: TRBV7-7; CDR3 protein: CVSRDGEGQEETQYF; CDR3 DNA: TGTGTTAGCCGAGATGGGGAGGGCCAGGAAGAGACCCAGTACTTC
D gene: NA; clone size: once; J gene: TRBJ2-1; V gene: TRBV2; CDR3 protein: CASSPDPADYNEQFF; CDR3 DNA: TGTGCCAGCAGTCCCGACCCTGCGGATTACAATGAGCAGTTCTTC
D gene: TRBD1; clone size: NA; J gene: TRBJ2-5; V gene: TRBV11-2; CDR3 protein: CASRTGRETQYF; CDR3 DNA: TGTGCCAGCAGGACAGGGCGAGAGACCCAGTACTTC
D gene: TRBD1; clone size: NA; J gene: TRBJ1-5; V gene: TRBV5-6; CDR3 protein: CASSWGTGVGQPQHF; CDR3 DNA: TGTGCCAGCAGCTGGGGGACAGGGGTGGGACAGCCCCAGCATTTT
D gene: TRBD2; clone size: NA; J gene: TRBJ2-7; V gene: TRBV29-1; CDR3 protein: CSVLRPLAGDDEQYF; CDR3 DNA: TGCAGCGTTTTACGGCCGCTAGCGGGAGATGACGAGCAGTACTTC
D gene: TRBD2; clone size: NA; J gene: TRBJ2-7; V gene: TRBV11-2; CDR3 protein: CASSQTSGSPLYEQYF; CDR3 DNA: TGTGCCAGCAGCCAGACTAGCGGGAGCCCCCTCTACGAGCAGTACTTC
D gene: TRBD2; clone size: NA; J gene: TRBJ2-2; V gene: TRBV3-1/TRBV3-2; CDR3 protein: CASSPGTSGRVLTGELFF; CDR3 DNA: TGTGCCAGCAGCCCCGGGACTAGCGGGAGAGTCCTCACCGGGGAGCTGTTTTTT
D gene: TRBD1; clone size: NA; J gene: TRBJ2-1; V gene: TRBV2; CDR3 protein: CASSGQGVYNEQFF; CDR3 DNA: TGTGCCAGCAGTGGACAGGGGGTTTACAATGAGCAGTTCTTC
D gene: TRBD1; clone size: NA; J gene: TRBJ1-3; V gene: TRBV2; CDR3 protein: CASSDRGLGNTIYF; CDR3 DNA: TGTGCCAGCTCAGACAGGGGCCTGGGAAACACCATATATTTT
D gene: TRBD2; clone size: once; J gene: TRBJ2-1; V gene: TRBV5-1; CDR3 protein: CASSRLADNEQFF; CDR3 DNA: TGCGCCAGCAGTAGACTAGCGGACAATGAGCAGTTCTTC
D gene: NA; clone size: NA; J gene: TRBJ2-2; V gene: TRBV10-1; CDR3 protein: CASGPRIGELFF; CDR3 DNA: TGCGCCAGCGGCCCGAGGATCGGGGAGCTGTTTTTT
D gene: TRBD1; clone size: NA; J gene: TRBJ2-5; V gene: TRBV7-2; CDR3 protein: CASSFQTGGGRTQYF; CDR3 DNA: TGTGCCAGCAGCTTCCAGACAGGGGGTGGGCGTACCCAGTACTTC
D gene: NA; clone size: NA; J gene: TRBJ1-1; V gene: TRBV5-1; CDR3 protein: CASTLGTSNTEAFF; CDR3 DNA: TGCGCCAGCACATTGGGGACATCGAACACTGAAGCTTTCTTT
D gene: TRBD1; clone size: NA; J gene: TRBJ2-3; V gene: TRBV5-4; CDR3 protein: CASSSRGLSTDTQYF; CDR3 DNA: TGTGCCAGCAGCTCCAGGGGGCTAAGCACAGATACGCAGTATTTT
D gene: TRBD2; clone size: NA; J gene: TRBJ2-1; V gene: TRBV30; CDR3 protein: CAWSRGGLAGGYNEQFF; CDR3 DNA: TGTGCCTGGAGTCGAGGGGGACTAGCGGGAGGTTACAATGAGCAGTTCTTC
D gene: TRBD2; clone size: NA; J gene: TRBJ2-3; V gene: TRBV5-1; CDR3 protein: CASSWGLAGGREDTQYF; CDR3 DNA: TGCGCCAGCAGCTGGGGACTAGCGGGAGGGCGGGAGGATACGCAGTATTTT
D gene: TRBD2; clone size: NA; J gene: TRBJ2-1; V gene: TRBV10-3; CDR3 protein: CAISESLAGGIF; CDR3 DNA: TGTGCCATCAGTGAGTCCCTAGCGGGAGGAATCTTC
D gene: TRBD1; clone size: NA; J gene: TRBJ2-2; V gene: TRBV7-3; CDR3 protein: CASSSQPGQGTGELFF; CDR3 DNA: TGTGCCAGCAGCTCGCAACCGGGACAGGGAACCGGGGAGCTGTTTTTT
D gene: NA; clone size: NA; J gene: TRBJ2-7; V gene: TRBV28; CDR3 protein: CASSLGRYEQYF; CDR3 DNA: TGTGCCAGCAGTTTAGGCCGCTACGAGCAGTACTTC
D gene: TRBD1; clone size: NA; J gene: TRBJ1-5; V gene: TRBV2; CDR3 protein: CASTLTGVQPQHF; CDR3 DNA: TGTGCCAGCACCTTGACAGGGGTTCAGCCCCAGCATTTT
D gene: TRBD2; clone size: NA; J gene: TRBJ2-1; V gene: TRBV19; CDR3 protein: CASSIFAGGVNEQFF; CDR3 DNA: TGTGCCAGTAGTATATTCGCGGGAGGGGTTAATGAGCAGTTCTTC
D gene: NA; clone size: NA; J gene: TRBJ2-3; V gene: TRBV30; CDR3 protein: CAWSSTHRVSGLASTDTQYF; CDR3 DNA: TGTGCCTGGAGTTCCACTCACAGGGTTTCTGGACTTGCATCCACAGATACGCAGTATTTT
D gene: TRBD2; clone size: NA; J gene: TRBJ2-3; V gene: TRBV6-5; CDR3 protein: CASRLAGGGDTQYF; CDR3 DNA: TGTGCCAGCAGACTAGCGGGAGGGGGGGATACGCAGTATTTT
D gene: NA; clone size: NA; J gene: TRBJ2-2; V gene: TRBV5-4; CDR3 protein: CASSFGSPHGELFF; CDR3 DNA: TGTGCCAGCAGCTTCGGTAGCCCCCACGGGGAGCTGTTTTTT
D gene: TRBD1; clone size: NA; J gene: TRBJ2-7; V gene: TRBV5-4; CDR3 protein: CASSSRDRVVEQYF; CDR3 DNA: TGTGCCAGCAGCTCCCGGGACAGGGTCGTCGAGCAGTACTTC
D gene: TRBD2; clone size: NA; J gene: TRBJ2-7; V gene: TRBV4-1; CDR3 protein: CASSQVLFSGTSDEQYF; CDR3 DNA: TGCGCCAGCAGCCAAGTCCTTTTTTCCGGGACTAGCGACGAGCAGTACTTC
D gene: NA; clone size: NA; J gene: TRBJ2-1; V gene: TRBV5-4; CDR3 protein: CASSFGFGGREQFF; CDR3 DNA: TGTGCCAGCAGCTTCGGCTTTGGGGGGAGAGAGCAGTTCTTC